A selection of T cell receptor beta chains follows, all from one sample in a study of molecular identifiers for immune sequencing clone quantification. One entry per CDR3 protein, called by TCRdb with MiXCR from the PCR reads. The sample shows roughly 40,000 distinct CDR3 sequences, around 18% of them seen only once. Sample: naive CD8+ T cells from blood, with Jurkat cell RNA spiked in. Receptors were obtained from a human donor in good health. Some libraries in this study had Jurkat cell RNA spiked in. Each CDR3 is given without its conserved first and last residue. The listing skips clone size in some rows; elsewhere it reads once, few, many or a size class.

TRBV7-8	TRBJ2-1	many	ASRGLAGPRDEQF
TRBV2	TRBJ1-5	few	ASSDRVVGPVGGGNQPQH
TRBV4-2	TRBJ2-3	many	ASSNLQREMTDTQY
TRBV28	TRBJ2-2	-	ASAEGTGELF
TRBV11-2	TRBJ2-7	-	ASSSTSHEQY
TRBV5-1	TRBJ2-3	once	ASSLWLEKTDTQY
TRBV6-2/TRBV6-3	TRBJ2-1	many	ASSYSGAAQF
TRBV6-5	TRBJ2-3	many	ASSSFLADTQY
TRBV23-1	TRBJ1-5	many	ASSLGPDVNQPQH
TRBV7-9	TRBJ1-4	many	ASSFSLRQDSTTNEKLF
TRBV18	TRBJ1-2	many	ASSSVGGPQSANYGYT
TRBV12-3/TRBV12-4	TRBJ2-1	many	ASGLAGGHNEQF
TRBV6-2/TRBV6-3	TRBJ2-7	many	ASWDHKGDEQY
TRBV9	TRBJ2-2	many	ASSVGSGQAAGELF
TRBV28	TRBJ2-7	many	ASTWGGTEQY
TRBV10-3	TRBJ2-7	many	AISGESSYEQY
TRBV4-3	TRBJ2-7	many	ASSQLAGVNYEQY
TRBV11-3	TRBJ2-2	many	ASSFREGDTGELF
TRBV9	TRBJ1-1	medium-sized	ASSLLGTAEAF
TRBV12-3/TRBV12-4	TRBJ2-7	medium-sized	ASRQGYEQY
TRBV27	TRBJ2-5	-	ASSFRGTSGYQETQY
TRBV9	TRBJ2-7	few	ASSPEGDSRSYEQY
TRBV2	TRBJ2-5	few	ASSEGTSGYRGTQY
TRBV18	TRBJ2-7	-	ASSGLGRVYEQY
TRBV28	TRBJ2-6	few	ASSLWISGANVLT
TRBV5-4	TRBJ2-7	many	ASSQYRDHYEQY
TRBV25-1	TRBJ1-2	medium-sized	ASSERVPGTGSKGARGYT
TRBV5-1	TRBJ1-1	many	ASSFTELTEAF
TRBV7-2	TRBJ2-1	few	ASSPTGYEQF
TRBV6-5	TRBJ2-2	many	ASSPSGTLYTGELF
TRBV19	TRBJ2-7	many	ASTGGSYEQY
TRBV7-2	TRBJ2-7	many	ASSSGLASSYEQY
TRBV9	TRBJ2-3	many	ASSAGLAGGLDTQY
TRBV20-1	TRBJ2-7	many	SARSGRAYEQY
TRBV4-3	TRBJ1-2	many	ASSQEFPRHYGYT
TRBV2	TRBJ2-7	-	ASTPGGEQY
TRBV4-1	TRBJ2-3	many	ASSPTSGRASTDTQY
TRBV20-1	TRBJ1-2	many	SARIGAPYGYT
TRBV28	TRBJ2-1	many	ASSFWPPGLAGADIWYEQF
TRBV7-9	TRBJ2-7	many	ASSPESDNPYEQY
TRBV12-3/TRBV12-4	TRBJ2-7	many	ASSPAPYEQY
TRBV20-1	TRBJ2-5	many	SAPSPLAGLGETQY
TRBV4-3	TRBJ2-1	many	ASSQDRMNEQF
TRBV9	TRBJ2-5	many	ASSHGTSGQETQY
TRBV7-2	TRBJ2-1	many	ASSLLLVAQSSYNEQF
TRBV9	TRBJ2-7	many	ASSQGGAAYEQY
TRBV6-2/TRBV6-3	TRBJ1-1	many	ASIELRGLNTEAF
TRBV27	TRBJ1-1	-	ASSLSSYTEAF
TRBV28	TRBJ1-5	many	ASRQQEYSNQPQH
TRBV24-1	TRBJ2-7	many	ATRVAFYEQY
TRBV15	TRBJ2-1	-	ATSRAGLAGVRNEQF
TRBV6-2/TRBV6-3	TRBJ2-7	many	ASSYGVVGPRSTYEQY
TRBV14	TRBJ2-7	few	ASSQVYGDYEQY
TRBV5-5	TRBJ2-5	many	ASSRFRTQETQY
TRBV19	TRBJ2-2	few	ASLGGATQNTGELF
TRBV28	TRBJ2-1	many	ASRRTTKKSYNEQF
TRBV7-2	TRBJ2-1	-	ASSLAPSGVSYNEQF